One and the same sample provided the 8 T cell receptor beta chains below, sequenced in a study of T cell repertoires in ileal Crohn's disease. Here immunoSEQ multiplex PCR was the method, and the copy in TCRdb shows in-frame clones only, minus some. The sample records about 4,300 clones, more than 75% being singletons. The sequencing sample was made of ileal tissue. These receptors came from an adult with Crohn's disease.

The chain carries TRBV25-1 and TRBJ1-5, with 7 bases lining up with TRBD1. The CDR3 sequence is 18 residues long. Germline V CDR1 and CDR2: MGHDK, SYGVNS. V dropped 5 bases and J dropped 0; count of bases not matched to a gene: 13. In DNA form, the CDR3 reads TGTGCCAGCAGTCCTAAAGACAGGGAGGTCGCTAGCAATCAGCCCCAGCATTTT. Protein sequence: CASSPKDREVASNQPQHF. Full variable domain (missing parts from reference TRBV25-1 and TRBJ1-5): EADIYQTPRYLVIGTGKKITLECSQTMGHDKMYWYQQDPGMELHLIHYSYGVNSTEKGDLSSESTVSRIRTEHFPLTLESARPSHTSQYLCASSPKDREVASNQPQHFGDGTRLSIL.

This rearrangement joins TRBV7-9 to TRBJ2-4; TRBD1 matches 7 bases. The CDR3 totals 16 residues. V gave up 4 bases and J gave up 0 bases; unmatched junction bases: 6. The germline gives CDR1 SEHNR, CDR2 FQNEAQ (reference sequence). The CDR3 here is CASSSTGILAKNIQYF. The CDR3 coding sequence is TGTGCCAGCAGCTCGACAGGGATCCTAGCCAAAAACATTCAGTACTTC.

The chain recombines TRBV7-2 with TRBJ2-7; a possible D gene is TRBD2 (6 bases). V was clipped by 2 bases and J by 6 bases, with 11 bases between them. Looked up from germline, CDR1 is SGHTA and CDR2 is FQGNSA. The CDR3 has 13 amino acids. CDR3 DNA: TGTGCCAGCAGCTTATCGACTAGAGGCGAGCAGTACTTC. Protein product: CASSLSTRGEQYF.

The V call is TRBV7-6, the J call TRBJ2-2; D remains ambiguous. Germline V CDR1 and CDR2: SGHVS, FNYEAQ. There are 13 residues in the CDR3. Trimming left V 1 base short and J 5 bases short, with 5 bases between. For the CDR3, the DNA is TGTGCCAGCAGCTTAGGGGCTACCGGGGAGCTGTTTTTT. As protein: CASSLGATGELFF. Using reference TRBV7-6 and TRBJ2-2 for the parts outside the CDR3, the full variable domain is GAGVSQSPRYKVTKRGQDVALRCDPISGHVSLYWYRQALGQGPEFLTYFNYEAQQDKSGLPNDRFSAERPEGSISTLTIQRTEQRDSAMYRCASSLGATGELFFGEGSRLTVL.

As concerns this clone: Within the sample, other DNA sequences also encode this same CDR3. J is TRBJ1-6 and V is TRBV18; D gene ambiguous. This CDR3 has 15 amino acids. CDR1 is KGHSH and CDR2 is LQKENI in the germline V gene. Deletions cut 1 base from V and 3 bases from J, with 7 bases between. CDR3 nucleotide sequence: TGTGCCAGCTCACCACGGGCAGGCTATAATTCACCCCTCCACTTT. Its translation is CASSPRAGYNSPLHF.

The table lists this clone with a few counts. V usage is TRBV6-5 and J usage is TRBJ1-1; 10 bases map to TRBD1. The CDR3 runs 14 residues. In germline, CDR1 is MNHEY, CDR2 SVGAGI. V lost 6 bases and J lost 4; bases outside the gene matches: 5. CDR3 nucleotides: TGTGCCAGCAGGATGACAGGGGGCACCACTGAAGCTTTCTTT. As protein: CASRMTGGTTEAFF.

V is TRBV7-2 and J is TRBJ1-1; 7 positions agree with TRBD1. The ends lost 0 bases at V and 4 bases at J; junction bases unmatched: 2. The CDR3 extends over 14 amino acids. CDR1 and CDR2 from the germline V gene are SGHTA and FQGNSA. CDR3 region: CASSLAYRGTEAFF. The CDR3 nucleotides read TGTGCCAGCAGCTTAGCCTACAGGGGCACTGAAGCTTTCTTT.

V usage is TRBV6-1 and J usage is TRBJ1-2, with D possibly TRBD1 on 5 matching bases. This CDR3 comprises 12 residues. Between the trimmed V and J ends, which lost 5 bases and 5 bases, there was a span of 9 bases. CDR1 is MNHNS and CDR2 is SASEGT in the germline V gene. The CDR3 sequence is CASSPGGYGYTF. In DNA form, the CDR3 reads TGTGCCAGCAGTCCCGGGGGATATGGCTACACCTTC.